This TCR beta chain derives from a study of cytomegalovirus exposure and HLA in healthy donors. It was with 60 Vbeta and 13 Jbeta primers that the PCR ran. Clones were sequenced by immunoSEQ multiplex PCR, and TCRdb holds only the in-frame ones, with some missing. The sample gives around 130,000 clones, 80% of which show up once; about 2.6% is in the top ten. The V and J ends lost 4 bases and 1 base respectively, with 2 bases between them. Looked up from germline, CDR1 is LNHDA and CDR2 is SQIVND (reference sequence). CDR3 length: 12 residues. This TCR derives from a man younger than 45 in good health and CMV-seronegative. This chain connects TRBV19 to TRBJ1-3, with D hard to call. The sample taken for sequencing was PBMCs. The CDR3 sequence: CASSTSGNTIYF. The CDR3 DNA follows: TGTGCCAGTAGTACGTCTGGAAACACCATATATTTT.